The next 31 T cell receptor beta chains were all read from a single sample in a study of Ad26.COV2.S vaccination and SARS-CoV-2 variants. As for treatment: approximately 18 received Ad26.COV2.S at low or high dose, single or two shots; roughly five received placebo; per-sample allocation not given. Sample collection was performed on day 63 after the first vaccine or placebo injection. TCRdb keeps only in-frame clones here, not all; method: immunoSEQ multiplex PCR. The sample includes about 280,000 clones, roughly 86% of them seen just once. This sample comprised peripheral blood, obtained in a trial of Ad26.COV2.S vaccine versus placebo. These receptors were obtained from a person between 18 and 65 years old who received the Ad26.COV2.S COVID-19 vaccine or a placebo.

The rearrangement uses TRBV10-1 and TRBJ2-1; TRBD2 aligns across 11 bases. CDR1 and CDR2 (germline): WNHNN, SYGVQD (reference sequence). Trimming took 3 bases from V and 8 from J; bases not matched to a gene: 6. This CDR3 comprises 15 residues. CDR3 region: CASSDPSGRTDEQFF. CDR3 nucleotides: TGCGCCAGCAGTGATCCTAGCGGGAGGACCGATGAGCAGTTCTTC.

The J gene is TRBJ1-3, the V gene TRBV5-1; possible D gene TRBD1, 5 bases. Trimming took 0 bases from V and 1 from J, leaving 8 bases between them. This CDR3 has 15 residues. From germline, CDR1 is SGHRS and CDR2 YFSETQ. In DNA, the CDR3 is TGCGCCAGCAGCTTGGGTTCAGGGTCTGGAAACACCATATATTTT. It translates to CASSLGSGSGNTIYF.

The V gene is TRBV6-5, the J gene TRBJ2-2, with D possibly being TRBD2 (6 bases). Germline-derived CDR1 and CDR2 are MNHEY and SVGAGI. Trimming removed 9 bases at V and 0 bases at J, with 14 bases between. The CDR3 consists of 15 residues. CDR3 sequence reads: CASWRLVTNTGELFF. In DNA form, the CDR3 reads TGTGCCAGTTGGAGACTAGTGACGAACACCGGGGAGCTGTTTTTT.

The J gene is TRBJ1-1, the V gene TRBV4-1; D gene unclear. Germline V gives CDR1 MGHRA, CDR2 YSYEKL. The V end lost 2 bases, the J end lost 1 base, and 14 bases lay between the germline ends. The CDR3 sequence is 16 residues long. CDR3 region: CASSQFSGRSNTEAFF. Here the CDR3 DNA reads TGCGCCAGCAGCCAATTCAGTGGGCGGTCGAACACTGAAGCTTTCTTT.

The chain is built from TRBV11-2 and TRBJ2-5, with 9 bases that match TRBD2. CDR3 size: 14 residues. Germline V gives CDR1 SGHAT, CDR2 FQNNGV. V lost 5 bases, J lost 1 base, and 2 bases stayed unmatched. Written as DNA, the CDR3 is TGTGCCAGCAGCCCGGGACTAGCCCAAGAGACCCAGTACTTC. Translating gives CASSPGLAQETQYF.

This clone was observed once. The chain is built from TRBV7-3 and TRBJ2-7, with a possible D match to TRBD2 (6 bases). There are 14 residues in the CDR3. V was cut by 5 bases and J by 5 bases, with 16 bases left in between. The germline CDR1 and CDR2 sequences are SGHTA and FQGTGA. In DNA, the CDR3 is TGTGCCAGCAGCCTTACGGGGGTCCCAGACGAGCAGTACTTC. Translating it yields CASSLTGVPDEQYF.

CDR3 protein: CASRTKGEYYGYTF. In DNA form, the CDR3 reads TGTGCCAGCAGAACCAAAGGGGAATATTATGGCTACACCTTC. The rearrangement uses TRBV27 and TRBJ1-2; TRBD1 might be the D (5 bases). This CDR3 region has 14 residues. Trimming removed 6 bases from V and 5 bases from J, with 16 bases in between. Germline V gene data show CDR1 as MNHEY and CDR2 as SMNVEV (reference sequence).

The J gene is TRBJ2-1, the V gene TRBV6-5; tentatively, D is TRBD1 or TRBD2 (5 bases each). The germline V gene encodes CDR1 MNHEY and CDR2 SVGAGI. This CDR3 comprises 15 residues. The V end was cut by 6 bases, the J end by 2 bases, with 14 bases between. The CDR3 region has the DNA TGTGCCAGCAGCTCCGGGACCAGCCCCTACAATGAGCAGTTCTTC. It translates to CASSSGTSPYNEQFF.

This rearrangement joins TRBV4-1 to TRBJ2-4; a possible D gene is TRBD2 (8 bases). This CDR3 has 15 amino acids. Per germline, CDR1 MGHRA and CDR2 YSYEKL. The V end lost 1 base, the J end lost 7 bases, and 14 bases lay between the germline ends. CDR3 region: CASSQVAGGQNIQYF. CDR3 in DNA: TGCGCCAGCAGCCAAGTCGCGGGGGGACAGAACATTCAGTACTTC.

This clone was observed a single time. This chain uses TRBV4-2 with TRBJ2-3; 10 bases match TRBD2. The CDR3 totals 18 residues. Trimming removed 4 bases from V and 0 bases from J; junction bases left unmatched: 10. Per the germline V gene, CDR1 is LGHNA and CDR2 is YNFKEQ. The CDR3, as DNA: TGTGCCAGCAGCCGTAGGGGCACTAGCGGGGTAAGCACAGATACGCAGTATTTT. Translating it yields CASSRRGTSGVSTDTQYF.

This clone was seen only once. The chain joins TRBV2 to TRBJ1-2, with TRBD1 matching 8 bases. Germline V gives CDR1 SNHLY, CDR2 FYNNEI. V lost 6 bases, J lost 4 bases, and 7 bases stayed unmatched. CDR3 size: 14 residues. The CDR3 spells CASRDRESGYGYTF. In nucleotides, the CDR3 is TGTGCCAGCAGGGACAGGGAGTCAGGCTATGGCTACACCTTC.

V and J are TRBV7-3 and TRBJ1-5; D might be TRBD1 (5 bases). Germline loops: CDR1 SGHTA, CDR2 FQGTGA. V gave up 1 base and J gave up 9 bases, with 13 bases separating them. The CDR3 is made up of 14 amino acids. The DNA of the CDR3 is TGTGCCAGCAGCTTAATCGGGGGAGAGGGGCCCCAGCATTTT. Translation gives CASSLIGGEGPQHF.

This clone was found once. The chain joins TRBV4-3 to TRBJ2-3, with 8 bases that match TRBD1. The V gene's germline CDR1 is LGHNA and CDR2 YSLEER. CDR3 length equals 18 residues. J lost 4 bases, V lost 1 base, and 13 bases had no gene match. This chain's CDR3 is CASSQVYGQTGESDTQYF. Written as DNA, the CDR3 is TGCGCCAGCAGCCAAGTATACGGGCAGACAGGGGAGTCAGATACGCAGTATTTT.

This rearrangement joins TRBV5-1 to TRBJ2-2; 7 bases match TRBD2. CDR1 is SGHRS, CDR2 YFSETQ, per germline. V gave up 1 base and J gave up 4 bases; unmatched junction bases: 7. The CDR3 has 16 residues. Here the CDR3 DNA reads TGCGCCAGCAGCTTGAAGGCTAGCGGTTTCACCGGGGAGCTGTTTTTT. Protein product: CASSLKASGFTGELFF.

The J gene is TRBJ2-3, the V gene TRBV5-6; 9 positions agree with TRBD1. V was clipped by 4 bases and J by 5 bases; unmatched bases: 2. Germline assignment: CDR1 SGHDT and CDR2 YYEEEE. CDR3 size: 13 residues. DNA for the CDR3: TGTGCCAGCAGCGGGACAGGGATAGATACGCAGTATTTT. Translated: CASSGTGIDTQYF.

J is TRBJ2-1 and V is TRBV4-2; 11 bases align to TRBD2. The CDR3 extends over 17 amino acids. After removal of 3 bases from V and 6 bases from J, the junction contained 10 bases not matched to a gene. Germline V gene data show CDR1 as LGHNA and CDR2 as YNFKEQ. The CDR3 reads CASSHDVAGGPSNEQFF. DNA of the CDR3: TGTGCCAGCAGCCATGACGTAGCGGGGGGGCCCTCCAATGAGCAGTTCTTC.

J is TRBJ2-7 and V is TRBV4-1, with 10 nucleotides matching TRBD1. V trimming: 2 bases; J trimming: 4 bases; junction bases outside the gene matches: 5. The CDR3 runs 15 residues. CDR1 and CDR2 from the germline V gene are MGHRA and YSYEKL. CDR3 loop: CASSQPGQGLYEQYF. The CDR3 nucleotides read TGCGCCAGCAGCCAACCGGGACAGGGGTTGTACGAGCAGTACTTC.

The CDR3 sequence: CASSLKGQVNTEAFF. The CDR3 DNA sequence: TGCGCCAGCAGCTTGAAGGGACAGGTGAACACTGAAGCTTTCTTT. V gene TRBV5-1 combines with J gene TRBJ1-1; 8 nucleotides agree with TRBD1. The germline V gene has CDR1 SGHRS and CDR2 YFSETQ. J gave up 0 bases and V 1 base, and 2 bases lay outside the gene matches. This CDR3 is built from 15 residues.

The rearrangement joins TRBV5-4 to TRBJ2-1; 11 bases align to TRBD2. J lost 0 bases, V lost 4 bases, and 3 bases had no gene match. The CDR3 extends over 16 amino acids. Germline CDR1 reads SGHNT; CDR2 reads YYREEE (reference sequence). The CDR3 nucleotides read TGTGCCAGCAGCCAACTAGCGGGAGTCTCCTACAATGAGCAGTTCTTC. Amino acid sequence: CASSQLAGVSYNEQFF.

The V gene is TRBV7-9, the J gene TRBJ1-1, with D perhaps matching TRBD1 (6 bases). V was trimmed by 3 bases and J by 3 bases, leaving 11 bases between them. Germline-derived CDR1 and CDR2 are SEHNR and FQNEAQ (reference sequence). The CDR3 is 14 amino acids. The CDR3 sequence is CASSLRGADTEAFF. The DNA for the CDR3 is TGTGCCAGCAGCTTGAGGGGGGCGGACACTGAAGCTTTCTTT.

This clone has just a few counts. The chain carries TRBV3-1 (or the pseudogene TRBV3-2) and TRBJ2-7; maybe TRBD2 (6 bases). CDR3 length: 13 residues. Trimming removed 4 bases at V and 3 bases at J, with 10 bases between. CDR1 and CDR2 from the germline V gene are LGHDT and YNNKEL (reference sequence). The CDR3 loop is CASSLRGFYEQYF. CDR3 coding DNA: TGTGCCAGCAGCCTTCGGGGGTTCTACGAGCAGTACTTC.

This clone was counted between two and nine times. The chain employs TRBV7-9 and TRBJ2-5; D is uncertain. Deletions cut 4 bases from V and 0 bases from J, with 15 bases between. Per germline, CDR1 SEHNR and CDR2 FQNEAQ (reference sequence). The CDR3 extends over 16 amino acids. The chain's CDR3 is CASSSRPRQHQETQYF. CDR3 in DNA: TGTGCCAGCAGCTCCCGCCCGAGGCAGCACCAAGAGACCCAGTACTTC. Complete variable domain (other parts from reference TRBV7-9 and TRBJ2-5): DTGVSQNPRHKITKRGQNVTFRCDPISEHNRLYWYRQTLGQGPEFLTYFQNEAQLEKSRLLSDRFSAERPKGSFSTLEIQRTEQGDSAMYLCASSSRPRQHQETQYFGPGTRLLVL.

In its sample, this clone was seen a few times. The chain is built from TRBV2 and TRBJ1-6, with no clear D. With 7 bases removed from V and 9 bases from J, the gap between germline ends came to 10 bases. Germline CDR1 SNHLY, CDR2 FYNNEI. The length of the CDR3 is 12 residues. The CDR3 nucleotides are TGTGCCAGCAATACAGCGGGTTCACCCCTCCACTTT. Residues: CASNTAGSPLHF.

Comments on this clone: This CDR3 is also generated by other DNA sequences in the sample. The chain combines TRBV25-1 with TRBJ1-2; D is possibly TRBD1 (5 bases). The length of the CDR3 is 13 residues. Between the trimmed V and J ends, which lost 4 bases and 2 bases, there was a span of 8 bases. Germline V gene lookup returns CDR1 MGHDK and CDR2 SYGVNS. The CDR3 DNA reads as TGTGCCAGCAGTGCGACAGAGAACTATGGCTACACCTTC. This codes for CASSATENYGYTF.

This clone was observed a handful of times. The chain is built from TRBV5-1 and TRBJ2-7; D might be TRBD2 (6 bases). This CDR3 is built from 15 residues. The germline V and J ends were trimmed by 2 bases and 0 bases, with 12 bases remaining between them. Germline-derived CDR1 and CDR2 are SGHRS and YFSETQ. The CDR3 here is CASSFGTPSSYEQYF. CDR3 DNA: TGCGCCAGCAGCTTTGGGACTCCGAGCTCCTACGAGCAGTACTTC.

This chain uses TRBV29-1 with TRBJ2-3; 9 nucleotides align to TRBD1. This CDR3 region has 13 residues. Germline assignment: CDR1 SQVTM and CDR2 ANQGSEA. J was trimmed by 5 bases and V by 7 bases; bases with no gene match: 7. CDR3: CSGIQGARDTQYF. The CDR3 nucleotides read TGCAGCGGGATACAGGGGGCGCGAGATACGCAGTATTTT.

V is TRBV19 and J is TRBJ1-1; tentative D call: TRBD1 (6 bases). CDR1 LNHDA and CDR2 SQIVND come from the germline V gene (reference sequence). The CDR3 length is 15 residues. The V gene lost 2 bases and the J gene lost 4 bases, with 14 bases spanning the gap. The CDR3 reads CASSISSRGPTEAFF. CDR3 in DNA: TGTGCCAGTAGTATATCTAGCAGGGGTCCCACTGAAGCTTTCTTT. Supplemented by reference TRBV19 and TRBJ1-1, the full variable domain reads DGGITQSPKYLFRKEGQNVTLSCEQNLNHDAMYWYRQDPGQGLRLIYYSQIVNDFQKGDIAEGYSVSREKKESFPLTVTSAQKNPTAFYLCASSISSRGPTEAFFGQGTRLTVV.

The CDR3 here is CASSYSRARGTQYF. The CDR3 nucleotides read TGTGCCAGCAGTTACTCGAGGGCTAGAGGTACGCAGTATTTT. V and J are TRBV6-5 and TRBJ2-3, with a possible D match to TRBD2 (5 bases). This CDR3 has 14 residues. Germline CDR1 reads MNHEY; CDR2 reads SVGAGI. V was pared by 0 bases and J by 8 bases, with 12 bases between.

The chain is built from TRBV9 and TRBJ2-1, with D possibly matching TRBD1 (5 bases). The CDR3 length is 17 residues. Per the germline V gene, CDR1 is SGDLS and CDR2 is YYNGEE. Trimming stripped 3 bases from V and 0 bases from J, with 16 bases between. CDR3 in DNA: TGTGCCAGCAGCGACTCAATACAGGTACACTCCTACAATGAGCAGTTCTTC. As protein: CASSDSIQVHSYNEQFF.

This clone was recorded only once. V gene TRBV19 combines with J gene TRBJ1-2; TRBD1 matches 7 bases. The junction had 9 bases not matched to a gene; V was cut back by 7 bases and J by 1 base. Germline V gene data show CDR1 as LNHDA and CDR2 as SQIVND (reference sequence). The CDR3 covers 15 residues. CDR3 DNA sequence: TGTGCCAGTAAGGGGGCCAATCTACTTAACTATGGCTACACCTTC. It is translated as CASKGANLLNYGYTF.

CDR3 in amino acids: CASSSREPAKTQYF. CDR3 in DNA: TGCGCCAGCAGCTCCCGGGAACCCGCCAAGACCCAGTACTTC. This chain joins TRBV5-1 and TRBJ2-5; D possibly corresponds to TRBD2 (5 bases). Germline lookup yields CDR1 SGHRS and CDR2 YFSETQ. V was trimmed by 3 bases and J by 6 bases, leaving 15 bases between them. The CDR3 runs to 14 residues.